This TCR beta chain was sequenced during a study of T-cell reconstitution after alpha-beta-depleted transplantation in children. The TCRbeta library was prepared with unique molecular identifiers. TCRdb re-called the PCR reads through MiXCR, storing one row per CDR3 protein. In the table there are a few hundred thousand distinct CDR3 sequences, about 24% of which are singletons. This clonotype was picked up a small number of times. Its antigen remains unknown. The CDR3 totals 14 residues. Deletions cut 2 bases from V and 4 bases from J, with 11 bases between. CDR1 is MDHEN, CDR2 SYDVKM, per germline. Study observations and caveats: Recipient T cells and thymic progenitors that survived gave rise to the high TCRbeta diversity observed at day 60 in some patients. Most T-cell counts and diversity one year after the transplant came from T cells that were newly produced.

The starting material was PBMCs, mostly from graft donor cells, obtained 360 days after TCRalphabeta/CD19-depleted stem cell transplant. The gene calls are TRBV28 and TRBJ1-1, with D tentatively TRBD1 (6 bases). The receptor comes from a female patient aged 2-9 years who had a stem cell transplant for congenital amegakaryocytic thrombocytopenia, so the T cells may come from the graft donor. The CDR3 spells CASSLLGAATEAFF. In DNA, the CDR3 is TGTGCCAGCAGTTTACTGGGGGCGGCCACTGAAGCTTTCTTT.